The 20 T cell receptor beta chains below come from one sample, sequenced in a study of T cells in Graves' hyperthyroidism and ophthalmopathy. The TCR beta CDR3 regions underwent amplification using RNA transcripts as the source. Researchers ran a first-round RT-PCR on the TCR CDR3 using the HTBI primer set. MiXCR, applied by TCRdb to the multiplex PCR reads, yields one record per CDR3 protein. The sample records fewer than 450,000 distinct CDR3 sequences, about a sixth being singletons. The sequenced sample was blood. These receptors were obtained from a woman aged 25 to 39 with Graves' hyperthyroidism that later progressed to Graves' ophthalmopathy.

The CDR3, as DNA: TGTGCCAGCAGTTACTCTCCCCCGGGGTACACTGAAGCTTTCTTT. Its protein is CASSYSPPGYTEAFF. J is TRBJ1-1 and V is TRBV6-2 or TRBV6-3; D not resolved. The CDR3 runs to 15 residues. Per the germline V gene, CDR1 is MNHEY and CDR2 is SVGEGT. V lost 0 bases and J lost 3, with 11 bases in between.

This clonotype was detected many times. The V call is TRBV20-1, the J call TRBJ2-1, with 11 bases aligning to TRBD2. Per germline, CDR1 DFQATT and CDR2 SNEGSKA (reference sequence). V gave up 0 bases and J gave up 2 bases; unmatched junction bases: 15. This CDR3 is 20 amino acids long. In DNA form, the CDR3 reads TGCAGTGCTAGAGATTTGGTGGGGTTTAGCGGGAGGGCAACCTACAATGAGCAGTTCTTC. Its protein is CSARDLVGFSGRATYNEQFF.

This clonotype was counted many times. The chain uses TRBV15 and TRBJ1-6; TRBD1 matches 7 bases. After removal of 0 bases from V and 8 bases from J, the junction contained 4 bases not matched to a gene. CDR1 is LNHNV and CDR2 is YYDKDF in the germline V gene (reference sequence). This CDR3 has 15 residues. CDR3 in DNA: TGTGCCACCAGCAGAGATCCAGGGGGAGATTCACCCCTCCACTTT. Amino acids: CATSRDPGGDSPLHF.

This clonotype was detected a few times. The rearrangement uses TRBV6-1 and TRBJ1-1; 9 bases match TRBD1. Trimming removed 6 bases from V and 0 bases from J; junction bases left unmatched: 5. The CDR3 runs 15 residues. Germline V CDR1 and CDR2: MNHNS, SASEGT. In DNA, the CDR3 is TGTGCCAGCAGCATCGGACAGGGGTTGAACACTGAAGCTTTCTTT. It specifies CASSIGQGLNTEAFF.

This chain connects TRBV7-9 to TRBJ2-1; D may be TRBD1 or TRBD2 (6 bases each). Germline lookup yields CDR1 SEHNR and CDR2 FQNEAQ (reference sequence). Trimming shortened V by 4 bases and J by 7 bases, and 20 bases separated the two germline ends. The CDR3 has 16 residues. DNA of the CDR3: TGTGCCAGCAGCTCACTGTGGAGGGGGAGGATGAATGAGCAGTTCTTC. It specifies CASSSLWRGRMNEQFF.

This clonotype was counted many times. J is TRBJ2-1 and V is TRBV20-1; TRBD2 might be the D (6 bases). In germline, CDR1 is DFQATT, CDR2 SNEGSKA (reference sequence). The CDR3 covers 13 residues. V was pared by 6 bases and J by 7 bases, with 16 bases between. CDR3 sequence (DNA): TGCAGTGCCGACGTGGCGGGGAAGAATGAGCAGTTCTTC. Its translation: CSADVAGKNEQFF.

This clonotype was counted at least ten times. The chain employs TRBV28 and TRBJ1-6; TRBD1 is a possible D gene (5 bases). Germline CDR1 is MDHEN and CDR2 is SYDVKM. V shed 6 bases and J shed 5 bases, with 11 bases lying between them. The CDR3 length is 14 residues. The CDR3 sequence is CASSRTKNNSPLHF. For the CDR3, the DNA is TGTGCCAGCAGCCGGACAAAGAATAATTCACCCCTCCACTTT.

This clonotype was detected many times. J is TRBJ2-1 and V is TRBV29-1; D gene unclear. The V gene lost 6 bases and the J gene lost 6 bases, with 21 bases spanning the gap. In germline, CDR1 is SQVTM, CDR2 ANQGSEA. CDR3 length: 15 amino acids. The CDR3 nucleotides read TGCAGCGTGAACCGAGGTAGCACAATACTCAATGAGCAGTTCTTC. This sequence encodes CSVNRGSTILNEQFF.

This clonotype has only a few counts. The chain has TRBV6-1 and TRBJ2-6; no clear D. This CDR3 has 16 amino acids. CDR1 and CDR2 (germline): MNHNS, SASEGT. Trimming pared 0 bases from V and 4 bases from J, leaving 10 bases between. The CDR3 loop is CASSEALGSGANVLTF. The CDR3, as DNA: TGTGCCAGCAGTGAAGCGCTTGGATCCGGGGCCAACGTCCTGACTTTC.

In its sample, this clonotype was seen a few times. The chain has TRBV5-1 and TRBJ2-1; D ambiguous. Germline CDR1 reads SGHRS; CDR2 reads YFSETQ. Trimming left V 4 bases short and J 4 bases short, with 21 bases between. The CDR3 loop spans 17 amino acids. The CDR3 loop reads CASSHQGLRTKYNEQFF. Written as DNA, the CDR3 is TGCGCCAGCAGCCATCAAGGTCTTCGAACAAAATACAATGAGCAGTTCTTC.

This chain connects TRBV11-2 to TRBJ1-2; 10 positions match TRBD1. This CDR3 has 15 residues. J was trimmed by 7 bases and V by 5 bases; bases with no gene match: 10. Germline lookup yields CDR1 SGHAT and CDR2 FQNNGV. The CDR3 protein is CASSPEGQGFRGYTF. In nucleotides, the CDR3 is TGTGCCAGCAGCCCGGAGGGACAGGGGTTCCGTGGCTACACCTTC.

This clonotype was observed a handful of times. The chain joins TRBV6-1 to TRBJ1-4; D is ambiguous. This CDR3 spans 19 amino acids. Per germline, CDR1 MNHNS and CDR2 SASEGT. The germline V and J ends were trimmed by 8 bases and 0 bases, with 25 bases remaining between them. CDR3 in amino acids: CASPMGAPGPFTTNEKLFF. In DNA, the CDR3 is TGTGCCAGCCCGATGGGCGCCCCGGGCCCTTTCACAACTAATGAAAAACTGTTTTTT.

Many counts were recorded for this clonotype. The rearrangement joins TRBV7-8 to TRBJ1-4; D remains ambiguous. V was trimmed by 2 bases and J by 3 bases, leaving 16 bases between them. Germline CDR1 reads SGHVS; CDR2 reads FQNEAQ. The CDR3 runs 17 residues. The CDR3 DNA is TGTGCCAGCAGCTTATCGTTGATAGGGAGCCCTAATGAAAAACTGTTTTTT. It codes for CASSLSLIGSPNEKLFF.

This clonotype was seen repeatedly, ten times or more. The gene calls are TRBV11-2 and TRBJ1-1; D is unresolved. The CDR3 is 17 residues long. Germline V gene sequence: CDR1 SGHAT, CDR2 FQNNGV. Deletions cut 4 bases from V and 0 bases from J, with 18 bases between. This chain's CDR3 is CASSSRGSSRMNTEAFF. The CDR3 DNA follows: TGTGCCAGCAGCTCCCGAGGATCGAGCCGTATGAACACTGAAGCTTTCTTT.

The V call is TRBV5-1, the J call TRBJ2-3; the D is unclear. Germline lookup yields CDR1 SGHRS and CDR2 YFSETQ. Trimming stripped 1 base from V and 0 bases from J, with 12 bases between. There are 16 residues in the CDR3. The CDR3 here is CASSLSALGSTDTQYF. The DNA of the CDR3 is TGCGCCAGCAGCTTGTCGGCCCTGGGGAGCACAGATACGCAGTATTTT.

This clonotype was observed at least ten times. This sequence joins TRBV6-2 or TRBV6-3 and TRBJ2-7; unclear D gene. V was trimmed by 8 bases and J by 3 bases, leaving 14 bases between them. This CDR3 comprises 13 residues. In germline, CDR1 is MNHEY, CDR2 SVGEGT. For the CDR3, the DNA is TGTGCCAGCCGCCGGCCGGCTCTCTACGAGCAGTACTTC. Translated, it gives CASRRPALYEQYF.

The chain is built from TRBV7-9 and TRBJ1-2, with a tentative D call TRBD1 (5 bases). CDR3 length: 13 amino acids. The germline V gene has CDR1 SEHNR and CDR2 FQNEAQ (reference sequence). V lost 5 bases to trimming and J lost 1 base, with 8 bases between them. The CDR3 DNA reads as TGTGCCAGCAGCAGAGACAGTAACTATGGCTACACCTTC. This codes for CASSRDSNYGYTF.

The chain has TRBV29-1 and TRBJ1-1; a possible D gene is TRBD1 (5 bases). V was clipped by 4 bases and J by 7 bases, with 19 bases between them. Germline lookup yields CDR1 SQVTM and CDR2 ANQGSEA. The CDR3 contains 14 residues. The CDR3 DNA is TGCAGCGTTGCCCTCTCTGGGGGTCTCATTGAAGCTTTCTTT. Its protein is CSVALSGGLIEAFF.

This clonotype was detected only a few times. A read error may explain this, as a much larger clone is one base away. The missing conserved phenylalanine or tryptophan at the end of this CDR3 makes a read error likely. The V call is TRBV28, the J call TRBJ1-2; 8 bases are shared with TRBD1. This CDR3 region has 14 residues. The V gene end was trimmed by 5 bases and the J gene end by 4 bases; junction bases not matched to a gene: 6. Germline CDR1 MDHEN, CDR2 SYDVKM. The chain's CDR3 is CASSVSGGSYGYTL. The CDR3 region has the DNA TGTGCCAGCAGTGTATCAGGGGGCAGCTATGGCTACACCCTC.

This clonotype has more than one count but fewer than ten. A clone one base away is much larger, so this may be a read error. CDR3 sequence (DNA): TGCGCCAGCAGCTTGGGGGCAGTAGCAACTGATGAAAAACTGTTTTTT. It encodes CASSLGAVATDEKLFF. The gene calls are TRBV5-1 and TRBJ1-4; D gene uncertain. The CDR3 loop spans 16 amino acids. Germline values: CDR1 SGHRS, CDR2 YFSETQ.